These T cell receptor beta chains were read from a single sample in a study of T cell responses to AZD1222 COVID-19 vaccine. Profiling relied on immunoSEQ multiplex PCR, and the TCRdb table lists in-frame clones only, not all of them. The table has around 72,000 clones, 75% to 85% seen once. Sequences were derived from peripheral blood, sampled on day 0 of AZD1222 vaccination. These receptors all stem from an adult in good health. Both conserved end residues are trimmed from each CDR3.

length,V,CDR3
13,TRBV5-4,ASSLAFGMNTEAF
13,TRBV4-1,ASSQDPGENTEAF
11,TRBV7-8,ASSLTGTYEQY
12,TRBV27,ASSLSITGDEQY
11,TRBV9,ASNRGAENIQY
12,TRBV25-1,ASGNPGGAYEQY
11,TRBV29-1,SPSGTSQETQY
13,TRBV2,ASSERTGRDSPLH
13,TRBV9,ASSASGSNTGELF
13,TRBV10-2,ASTERDRSSYEQY
12,TRBV7-9,ASSFVDSDTEAF
10,TRBV12-3/TRBV12-4,ASSLSGLEQY
12,TRBV5-1,ASSLASGVYEQY
13,TRBV3-1/TRBV3-2,ASSQERSSYYEQY
12,TRBV7-9,ASSPQGLEGTIY
13,TRBV5-4,ASSLSGIANTEAF
11,TRBV5-1,ASSLTGRYEAF
12,TRBV2,ASKEDRTYNEQF
11,TRBV9,ASSVRGLGELF
12,TRBV6-2/TRBV6-3,ASSRGVRDQPQH
13,TRBV30,AWRAEGDTNSPLH
13,TRBV28,ASRGVGQPRYGYT
12,TRBV28,ASSSPSSTDTQY
10,TRBV6-5,ASSSLTGEAF
12,TRBV6-5,ASNGQGGNYGYT
11,TRBV19,ASRPGGNTEAF
13,TRBV6-5,ASSLGLAPYNEQF
12,TRBV28,ASSLMSGGHEQY
11,TRBV5-6,ASSGGQGYEQY
13,TRBV7-6,ASSSSSGTVYEQY
15,TRBV28,ASSRAPWGGSSYEQY
13,TRBV4-1,ASSQGRASNQPQH
15,TRBV6-2/TRBV6-3,ASSLPLRSPMAETQY
11,TRBV7-9,ASRLVNSYEQY
14,TRBV9,ASSLGGAGTRIVQY
16,TRBV27,ASSTGLAGKTQAGELF
13,TRBV2,ASSERQGINSPLH
13,TRBV9,ASSVDSGATDTQY
13,TRBV18,ASSPLGGPRGGYT
13,TRBV3-1/TRBV3-2,ASSQGTARANVLT
13,TRBV19,ASSTGGTVAEKLF
11,TRBV21-1,ASSSPRGVPLH
11,TRBV12-1,ANCDRHPYEQY
11,TRBV27,ASSQGLKEKLF
13,TRBV11-1,ASSSDGGKRNTIY